This is a list of T cell receptor beta chains from one sample in a study of blood T cell repertoires in COVID-19. Only in-frame clones appear in the TCRdb table, and some are missing; sequencing was by immunoSEQ multiplex PCR. The sample includes some 150,000 clones, about 80% of them seen just once. The sample was peripheral blood. The receptor source for this set is a human donor with acute or convalescent COVID-19. The donor label of this sample is uncertain. Both conserved end residues are part of each CDR3. A D gene is named only where the DNA matches it firmly. Expanded clones are given a class, and other clones once, few, many or no size at all.

v_call	j_call	d_call	clone_size	cdr3_aa	cdr3_nt
TRBV19	TRBJ2-7	.	.	CASSVGYEQYF	TGTGCCAGTAGTGTCGGTTACGAGCAGTACTTC
TRBV19	TRBJ1-3	.	.	CASGRGILSGNTIYF	TGTGCCAGTGGAAGGGGGATCCTCTCTGGAAACACCATATATTTT
TRBV3-1/TRBV3-2	TRBJ2-5	TRBD2	.	CASSRKGGLAGGKETQYF	TGTGCCAGCAGCCGCAAAGGGGGGCTAGCGGGAGGGAAAGAGACCCAGTACTTC
TRBV10-2	TRBJ1-2	.	.	CASSDPGNYGYTF	TGCGCCAGCAGTGACCCCGGGAACTATGGCTACACCTTC
TRBV12-3/TRBV12-4	TRBJ2-1	TRBD1	.	CASSLGQKDEQFF	TGTGCCAGCAGTTTGGGACAGAAAGATGAGCAGTTCTTC
TRBV19	TRBJ2-3	TRBD1	.	CASSVRDRGTDTQYF	TGTGCCAGTAGTGTCCGGGACAGGGGCACAGATACGCAGTATTTT
TRBV5-8	TRBJ1-1	.	.	CASSLRSGREAFF	TGTGCCAGCAGCTTGAGGAGCGGGAGAGAAGCTTTCTTT
TRBV5-1	TRBJ2-7	TRBD2	.	CASSLGGGIYEQYF	TGCGCCAGCAGCTTAGGCGGGGGGATTTACGAGCAGTACTTC
TRBV30	TRBJ1-2	TRBD1	.	CAAFTRDRDPYGYTF	TGTGCCGCCTTTACCCGGGACAGGGACCCCTATGGCTACACCTTC
TRBV6-1	TRBJ2-2	.	.	CASSEARVEAGELFF	TGTGCCAGCAGTGAAGCGCGGGTTGAAGCCGGGGAGCTGTTTTTT
TRBV28	TRBJ1-3	.	.	CAIADSSGNTIYF	TGTGCCATCGCGGACAGCTCTGGAAACACCATATATTTT
TRBV5-1	TRBJ1-2	.	.	CASSRGTPAYGYTF	TGCGCCAGCAGCAGGGGGACGCCTGCCTATGGCTACACCTTC
TRBV19	TRBJ2-5	TRBD1	once	CASSRQGEETQYF	TGTGCCAGTAGTAGGCAGGGGGAAGAGACCCAGTACTTC
TRBV5-6	TRBJ2-4	TRBD1	.	CASSLPGGSDIQYF	TGTGCCAGCAGCTTGCCAGGGGGATCTGACATTCAGTACTTC
TRBV10-1	TRBJ2-3	TRBD2	.	CASSETSGSGTDTQYF	TGCGCCAGCAGTGAAACCAGCGGGAGCGGCACAGATACGCAGTATTTT
TRBV27	TRBJ2-1	.	.	CASSLWGDEQFF	TGTGCCAGCAGTTTATGGGGGGATGAGCAGTTCTTC
TRBV25-1	TRBJ2-5	TRBD2	.	CASSELLGGETQYF	TGTGCCAGCAGTGAATTATTGGGGGGGGAGACCCAGTACTTC
TRBV10-1	TRBJ2-3	TRBD2	few	CASSESGTSGGTDTQYF	TGCGCCAGCAGTGAGTCGGGGACTAGCGGGGGCACAGATACGCAGTATTTT
TRBV13	TRBJ1-2	.	.	CASTLTISGGYTF	TGTGCCAGCACCCTTACTATAAGCGGCGGCTACACCTTC
TRBV6-5	TRBJ2-7	.	.	CASSFRGGPREQYF	TGTGCCAGCAGTTTCCGAGGAGGGCCTCGAGAGCAGTACTTC
TRBV6-4	TRBJ1-5	.	.	CAIGAGTPYSNQPQHF	TGTGCCATCGGAGCTGGGACACCTTATAGCAATCAGCCCCAGCATTTT
TRBV5-1	TRBJ1-6	TRBD1	few	CASTTAMTGTNSPLHF	TGCGCCAGCACTACCGCTATGACAGGGACCAATTCACCCCTCCACTTT
TRBV7-8	TRBJ2-7	.	.	CASSLEWDFSTYSYEQYF	TGTGCCAGCAGCTTAGAGTGGGACTTTTCCACTTACTCCTACGAGCAGTACTTC
TRBV3-1/TRBV3-2	TRBJ2-7	TRBD2	few	CASSRGGAGVYEQYF	TGTGCCAGCAGCCGGGGAGGGGCTGGAGTCTACGAGCAGTACTTC
TRBV6-2/TRBV6-3	TRBJ1-3	TRBD1	once	CASSSTRTGLRNTIYF	TGTGCCAGCAGCTCCACTCGGACAGGACTTAGAAACACCATATATTTT
TRBV10-3	TRBJ1-2	TRBD1	.	CAISADRGGWGYTF	TGTGCCATCAGTGCCGACAGGGGAGGATGGGGCTACACCTTC
TRBV19	TRBJ1-2	.	.	CASSRRGQGSFGGYTF	TGTGCCAGTAGTCGCCGCGGCCAGGGCTCCTTCGGTGGCTACACCTTC
TRBV30	TRBJ2-4	.	.	CAWRMKAVDIQYF	TGTGCCTGGAGAATGAAGGCGGTGGACATTCAGTACTTC
TRBV21-1	TRBJ2-7	.	.	CASSIRGGGAAHFSYEQYF	TGTGCCAGCAGCATCCGCGGGGGGGGCGCCGCACACTTCTCCTACGAGCAGTACTTC
TRBV5-6	TRBJ1-3	.	.	CASSQLQGRGLSGNTIYF	TGTGCCAGCAGCCAATTACAGGGCCGGGGCCTCTCTGGAAACACCATATATTTT
TRBV7-9	TRBJ1-1	TRBD1	.	CASSTLGGLDTEAFF	TGTGCCAGCAGTACGCTAGGGGGCTTGGACACTGAAGCTTTCTTT
TRBV5-1	TRBJ1-1	TRBD1	.	CASSGGRGDTEAFF	TGCGCCAGCTCAGGGGGCAGGGGGGACACTGAAGCTTTCTTT
TRBV5-8	TRBJ2-3	TRBD2	.	CASSLGPPLAGADTQYF	TGTGCCAGCAGCTTGGGGCCTCCATTAGCGGGAGCAGATACGCAGTATTTT
TRBV29-1	TRBJ1-2	.	.	CSVGADRNYGYTF	TGCAGCGTTGGGGCGGACAGAAACTATGGCTACACCTTC
TRBV7-2	TRBJ2-2	TRBD2	.	CASSLLASGRWSGELFF	TGTGCCAGCAGCTTGTTAGCTAGCGGGAGATGGTCCGGGGAGCTGTTTTTT
TRBV11-2	TRBJ1-1	TRBD1	.	CASSSETGWDANTEAFF	TGTGCCAGCAGCTCCGAGACAGGGTGGGATGCGAACACTGAAGCTTTCTTT
TRBV7-3	TRBJ2-1	TRBD1	.	CASSLNPGGSSYNEQFF	TGTGCCAGCAGCTTAAATCCAGGGGGTAGCTCCTACAATGAGCAGTTCTTC
TRBV5-1	TRBJ1-1	TRBD1	.	CASSGTGDTEAFF	TGCGCCAGCAGCGGGACAGGGGACACTGAAGCTTTCTTT
TRBV5-1	TRBJ2-7	TRBD2	once	CASSLGTSNYEQYF	TGCGCCAGCAGCTTGGGGACTAGTAACTACGAGCAGTACTTC
TRBV6-5	TRBJ1-3	.	.	CASSPQRAGNTIYF	TGTGCCAGCAGTCCTCAGAGGGCAGGAAACACCATATATTTT
TRBV9	TRBJ1-3	.	.	CASSVGTDSGNTIYF	TGTGCCAGCAGCGTAGGGACAGACTCTGGAAACACCATATATTTT
TRBV28	TRBJ2-7	TRBD1	.	CASSPSPPGQGVYEQYF	TGTGCCAGCAGTCCCTCACCTCCGGGACAGGGTGTCTACGAGCAGTACTTC
TRBV10-3	TRBJ1-6	TRBD1	few	CAISGTGESPLHF	TGTGCCATCAGTGGGACAGGGGAATCACCCCTCCACTTT
TRBV27	TRBJ1-1	.	.	CASLRGNDTEAFF	TGTGCCAGCCTAAGGGGGAACGACACTGAAGCTTTCTTT
TRBV2	TRBJ1-1	TRBD1	.	CASIPGQWNTEAFF	TGTGCCAGTATACCGGGACAGTGGAACACTGAAGCTTTCTTT
TRBV5-8	TRBJ2-1	.	.	CASSRGLGTPSYNEQFF	TGTGCCAGCAGCCGAGGCCTCGGGACACCCTCCTACAATGAGCAGTTCTTC
TRBV5-4	TRBJ2-5	TRBD2	.	CASSFRTSGEETQYF	TGTGCCAGCAGCTTTAGGACTAGCGGGGAAGAGACCCAGTACTTC
TRBV19	TRBJ1-2	.	.	CASHSGQTGLNGYTF	TGTGCCAGTCACTCAGGGCAAACGGGACTAAACGGCTACACCTTC
TRBV6-5	TRBJ1-4	TRBD1	.	CASSSTRQGAKLFF	TGTGCCAGCAGTTCTACTCGCCAGGGGGCAAAACTGTTTTTT
TRBV28	TRBJ2-3	.	.	CASSSSSTSPYTDTQYF	TGTGCCAGCAGTTCGTCTTCTACTAGCCCTTACACAGATACGCAGTATTTT
TRBV6-6	TRBJ1-5	.	.	CASSTGNRSNQPQHF	TGTGCCAGCAGTACGGGAAATAGGAGCAATCAGCCCCAGCATTTT
TRBV3-1/TRBV3-2	TRBJ1-5	TRBD1	.	CASSQGWTGGAGNQPQHF	TGTGCCAGCAGCCAAGGTTGGACAGGGGGCGCGGGCAATCAGCCCCAGCATTTT
TRBV5-1	TRBJ1-4	TRBD1	.	CASSPGTGDNEKLFF	TGCGCCAGCAGCCCGGGGACAGGGGATAATGAAAAACTGTTTTTT